This TCR beta chain was recorded in a study of Graves' ophthalmopathy and Graves' hyperthyroidism. Enrollment excluded any patients with other autoimmune diseases, uncontrolled infections, pregnancy or lactation. CDR3 length: 14 amino acids. The V gene end was trimmed by 3 bases and the J gene end by 6 bases; junction bases not matched to a gene: 4. From germline, CDR1 is LNHDA and CDR2 SQIVND (reference sequence). Study-wide results and caveats: Also, most clonotypes expanded in the thyroid above 0.001 frequency appeared in blood.

Amplification targeted the TCR beta CDR3 regions, with RNA transcripts as the source material. The workflow started with a first-round RT-PCR run with HTBI primers and then moved on to a second-round multiplex PCR. Using its own MiXCR run on the multiplex PCR reads, TCRdb lists one record per CDR3 protein. Altogether approximately 540,000 distinct CDR3 sequences are present, about two fifths being singletons, with the ten largest covering about 4.1%. At least ten counts were recorded for this clonotype. Its specificity is unknown. The chain links TRBV19 to TRBJ1-5; TRBD1 aligns across 8 bases. The sample taken for sequencing was peripheral blood or thyroid tissue (not recorded which). This receptor was obtained from an adult man with Graves' hyperthyroidism. The CDR3 loop is CASSINRGAQPQHF. CDR3 bases: TGTGCCAGTAGTATCAACAGGGGGGCTCAGCCCCAGCATTTT.